These T cell receptor beta chains were read from a single sample in a study of STAT3 mutations in large granular lymphocyte leukemia. Only in-frame clones appear in the TCRdb table, and some are missing; sequencing was by immunoSEQ multiplex PCR. Here the sample spans some 3,900 clones, around 69% being singletons. What was sequenced was peripheral blood mononuclear cells. Source of these receptors: a man in his sixties with T-cell large granular lymphocyte leukemia. Some clones in this sample may be carry-over from other donors' samples. Each CDR3 is given without its conserved first and last residue. The D gene is left open where the match is weak.

v_call	j_call	d_call	cdr3_aa
TRBV9	TRBJ2-1	-	ASSREGEQF
TRBV30	TRBJ1-5	TRBD1	APTGRYSNQPQH
TRBV18	TRBJ1-1	-	ASSNNGGSEAF
TRBV6-5	TRBJ2-2	-	ASSYGRESGELF
TRBV18	TRBJ2-3	-	ASSPQGPNTQY
TRBV5-5	TRBJ1-2	TRBD1	ASTTSGTGVWGYT
TRBV25-1	TRBJ2-5	-	ASSEYYGETQY
TRBV10-3	TRBJ1-2	-	AISESFSYGYT
TRBV5-6	TRBJ2-7	TRBD1	ASSPYRGVSYEQY
TRBV7-9	TRBJ1-4	TRBD1	ASSFSVLGQGKGKLF
TRBV11-2	TRBJ1-2	-	ASSLGGKYGYT
TRBV2	TRBJ1-2	-	ASIELTAAGGYT
TRBV7-9	TRBJ2-7	-	ASSLPGPNYEQY
TRBV15	TRBJ2-1	TRBD1	ATSSGQGENEQF
TRBV19	TRBJ1-5	-	ASSIPGNSNQPQH
TRBV13	TRBJ2-7	-	ASSGRGKYYEQY
TRBV7-9	TRBJ1-4	TRBD1	ASSLGQGDEKLF
TRBV28	TRBJ2-3	-	ASSPQVDTQY